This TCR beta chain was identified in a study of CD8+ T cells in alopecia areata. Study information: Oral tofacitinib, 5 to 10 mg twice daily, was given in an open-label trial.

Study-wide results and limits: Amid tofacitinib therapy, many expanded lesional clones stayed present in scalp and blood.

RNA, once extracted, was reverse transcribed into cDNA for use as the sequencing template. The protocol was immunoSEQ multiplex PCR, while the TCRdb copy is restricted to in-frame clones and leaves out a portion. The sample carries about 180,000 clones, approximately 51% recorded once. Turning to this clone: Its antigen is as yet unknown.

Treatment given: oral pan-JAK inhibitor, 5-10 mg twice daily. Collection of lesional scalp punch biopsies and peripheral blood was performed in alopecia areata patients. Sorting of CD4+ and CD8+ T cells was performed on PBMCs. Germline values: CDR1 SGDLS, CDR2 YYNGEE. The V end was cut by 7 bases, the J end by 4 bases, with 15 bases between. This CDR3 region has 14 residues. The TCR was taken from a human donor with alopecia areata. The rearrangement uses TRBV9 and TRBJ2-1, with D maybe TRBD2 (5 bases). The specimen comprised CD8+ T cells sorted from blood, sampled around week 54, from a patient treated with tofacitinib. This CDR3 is CASGDPGSYNEQFF. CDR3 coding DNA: TGTGCCAGCGGCGACCCGGGGAGTTACAATGAGCAGTTCTTC.